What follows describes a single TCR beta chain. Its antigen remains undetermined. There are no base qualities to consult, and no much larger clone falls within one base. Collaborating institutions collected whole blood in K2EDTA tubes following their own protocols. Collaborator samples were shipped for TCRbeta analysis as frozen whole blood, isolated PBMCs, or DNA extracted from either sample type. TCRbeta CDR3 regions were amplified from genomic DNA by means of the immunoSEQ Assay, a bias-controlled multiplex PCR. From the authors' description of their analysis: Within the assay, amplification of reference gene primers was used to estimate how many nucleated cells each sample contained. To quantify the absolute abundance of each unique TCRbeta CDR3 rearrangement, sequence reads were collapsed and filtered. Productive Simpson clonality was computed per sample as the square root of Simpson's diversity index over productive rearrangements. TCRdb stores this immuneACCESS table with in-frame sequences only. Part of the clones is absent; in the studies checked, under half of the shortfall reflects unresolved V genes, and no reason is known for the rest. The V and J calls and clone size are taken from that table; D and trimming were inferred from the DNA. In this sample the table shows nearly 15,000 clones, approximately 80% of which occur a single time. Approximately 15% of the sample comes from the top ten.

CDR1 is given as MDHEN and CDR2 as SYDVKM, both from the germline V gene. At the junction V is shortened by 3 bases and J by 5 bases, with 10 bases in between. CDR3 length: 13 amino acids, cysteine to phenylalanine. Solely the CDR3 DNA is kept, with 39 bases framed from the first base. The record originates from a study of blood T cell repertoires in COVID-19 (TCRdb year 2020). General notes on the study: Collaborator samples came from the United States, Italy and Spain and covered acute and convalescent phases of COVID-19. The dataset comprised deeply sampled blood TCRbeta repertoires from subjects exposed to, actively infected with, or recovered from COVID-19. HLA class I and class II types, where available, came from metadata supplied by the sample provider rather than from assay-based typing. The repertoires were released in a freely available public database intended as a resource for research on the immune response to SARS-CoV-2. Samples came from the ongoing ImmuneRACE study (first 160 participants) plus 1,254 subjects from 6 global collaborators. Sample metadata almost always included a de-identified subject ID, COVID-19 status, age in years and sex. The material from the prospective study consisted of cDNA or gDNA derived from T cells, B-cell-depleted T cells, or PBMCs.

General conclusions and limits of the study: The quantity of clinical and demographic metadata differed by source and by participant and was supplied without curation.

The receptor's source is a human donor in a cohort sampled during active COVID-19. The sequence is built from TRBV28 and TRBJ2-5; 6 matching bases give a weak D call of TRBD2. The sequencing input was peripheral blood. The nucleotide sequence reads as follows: TGTGCCAGCAGTTTGACGGGAGACGAGACCCAGTACTTC. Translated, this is CASSLTGDETQYF.